What follows describes a single TCR beta chain. This sample was included in a study of blood T cell repertoires in COVID-19. Study-wide context: The study drew acute and convalescent COVID-19 samples from the United States, Italy and Spain.

Using immunoSEQ multiplex PCR, the repertoire was profiled, and TCRdb retains in-frame clones only, with some absent. The data hold around 260,000 clones, with about four fifths observed a single time. The sequencing input was peripheral blood. The source is a woman in her 50s who had recovered from COVID-19.

CDR3 sequence reads: CASARGLNEQYF. The CDR3 nucleotides are TGTGCCAGTGCTAGGGGGCTGAACGAGCAGTACTTC. V usage is TRBV28 and J usage is TRBJ2-7, with 7 bases lining up with TRBD1. J was trimmed by 5 bases and V by 9 bases; bases with no gene match: 7. The CDR3 runs to 12 residues. Germline CDR1 is MDHEN and CDR2 is SYDVKM.